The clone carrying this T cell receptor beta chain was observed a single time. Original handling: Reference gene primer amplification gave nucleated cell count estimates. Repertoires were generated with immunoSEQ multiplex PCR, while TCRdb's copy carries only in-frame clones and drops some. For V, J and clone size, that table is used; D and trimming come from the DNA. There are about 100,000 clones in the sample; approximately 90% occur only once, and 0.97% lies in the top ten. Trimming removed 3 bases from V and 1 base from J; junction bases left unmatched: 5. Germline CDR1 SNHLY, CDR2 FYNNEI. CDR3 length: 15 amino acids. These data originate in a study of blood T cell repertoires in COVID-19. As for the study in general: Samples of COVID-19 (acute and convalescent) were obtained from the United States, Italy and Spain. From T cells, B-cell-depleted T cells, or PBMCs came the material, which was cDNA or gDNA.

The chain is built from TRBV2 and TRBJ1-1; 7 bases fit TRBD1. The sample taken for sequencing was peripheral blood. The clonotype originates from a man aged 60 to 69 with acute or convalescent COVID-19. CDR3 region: CASSERTGANTEAFF. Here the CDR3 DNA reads TGTGCCAGCAGTGAGAGGACAGGTGCGAACACTGAAGCTTTCTTT.